The clone carrying this TCR beta chain appeared many times. The sample comes from a study of T cells in Graves' hyperthyroidism and ophthalmopathy. RNA transcripts yielded amplified TCR beta CDR3 regions. Primed by the HTBI set, a first-round RT-PCR was run on the TCR CDR3. TCRdb used MiXCR to reprocess the multiplex PCR reads, holding one entry per CDR3 protein. The sample records 400,000 or so distinct CDR3 sequences, 15% being singletons. Germline assignment: CDR1 GTSNPN and CDR2 SVGIG (reference sequence). Trimming removed 6 bases at V and 8 bases at J, with 13 bases between. CDR3 size: 11 residues.

The specimen sequenced was blood. The receptor was isolated from an older woman with Graves' ophthalmopathy. This chain joins TRBV30 and TRBJ1-2; no clear D gene. The CDR3 DNA reads as TGTGCCTGTTCGAGAGACGTCGGCTACACCTTC. Encoded protein: CACSRDVGYTF.